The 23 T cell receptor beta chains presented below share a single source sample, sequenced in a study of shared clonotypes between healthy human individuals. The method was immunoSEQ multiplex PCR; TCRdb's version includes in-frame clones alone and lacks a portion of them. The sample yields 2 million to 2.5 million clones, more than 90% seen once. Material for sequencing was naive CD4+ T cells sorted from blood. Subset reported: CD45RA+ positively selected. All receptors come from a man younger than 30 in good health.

The CDR3 loop reads CASTRRQSYEQYF. The CDR3 DNA sequence: TGTGCCAGCACCCGAAGGCAATCCTACGAGCAGTACTTC. V gene TRBV6-5 combines with J gene TRBJ2-7; D is unresolved. The CDR3 contains 13 residues. Germline CDR1 and CDR2: MNHEY and SVGAGI. Trimming shortened V by 7 bases and J by 1 base, and 11 bases separated the two germline ends.

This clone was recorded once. CDR3 bases: TGCAGCGCCTTGGTGATAGCGGGGTCCTACGAGCAGTACTTC. Protein: CSALVIAGSYEQYF. The chain uses TRBV29-1 and TRBJ2-7, with 8 bases matching TRBD2. CDR3 length: 14 residues. The trim removed 7 bases at V and 1 base at J, leaving 9 bases unmatched. Per the germline V gene, CDR1 is SQVTM and CDR2 is ANQGSEA.

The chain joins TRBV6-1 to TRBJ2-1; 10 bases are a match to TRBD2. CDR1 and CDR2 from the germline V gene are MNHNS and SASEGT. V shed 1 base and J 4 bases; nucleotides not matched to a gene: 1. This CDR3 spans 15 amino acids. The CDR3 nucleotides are TGTGCCAGCAGTGAAGGACTAGCGGGTTACAATGAGCAGTTCTTC. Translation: CASSEGLAGYNEQFF.

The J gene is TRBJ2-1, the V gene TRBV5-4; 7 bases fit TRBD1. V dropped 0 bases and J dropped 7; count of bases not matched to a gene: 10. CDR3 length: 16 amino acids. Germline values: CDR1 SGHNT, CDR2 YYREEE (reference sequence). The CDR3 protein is CASSLGGQGELNEQFF. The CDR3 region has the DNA TGTGCCAGCAGCTTGGGTGGGCAGGGGGAGCTAAATGAGCAGTTCTTC.

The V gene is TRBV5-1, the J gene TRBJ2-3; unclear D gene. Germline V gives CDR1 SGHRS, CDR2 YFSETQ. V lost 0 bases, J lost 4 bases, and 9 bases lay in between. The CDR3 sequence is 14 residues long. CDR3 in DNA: TGCGCCAGCAGCTTGGCCTCGTTTCCAGATACGCAGTATTTT. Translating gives CASSLASFPDTQYF.

The CDR3 DNA follows: TGTGCCAGCAGCACGACTAGCGGGGTCACAGATACGCAGTATTTT. Translating gives CASSTTSGVTDTQYF. The rearrangement uses TRBV5-4 and TRBJ2-3, with 11 bases lining up with TRBD2. Per the germline V gene, CDR1 is SGHNT and CDR2 is YYREEE (reference sequence). The CDR3 length is 15 residues. The ends lost 4 bases at V and 2 bases at J; junction bases unmatched: 3. The full variable domain, completed using reference TRBV5-4 and TRBJ2-3, is ETGVTQSPTHLIKTRGQQVTLRCSSQSGHNTVSWYQQALGQGPQFIFQYYREEENGRGNFPPRFSGLQFPNYSSELNVNALELDDSALYLCASSTTSGVTDTQYFGPGTRLTVL.

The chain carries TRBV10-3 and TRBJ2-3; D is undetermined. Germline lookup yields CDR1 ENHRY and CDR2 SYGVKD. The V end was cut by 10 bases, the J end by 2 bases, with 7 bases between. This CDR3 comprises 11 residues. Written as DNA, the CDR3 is TGTGCCACCCTAAACACAGATACGCAGTATTTT. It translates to CATLNTDTQYF.

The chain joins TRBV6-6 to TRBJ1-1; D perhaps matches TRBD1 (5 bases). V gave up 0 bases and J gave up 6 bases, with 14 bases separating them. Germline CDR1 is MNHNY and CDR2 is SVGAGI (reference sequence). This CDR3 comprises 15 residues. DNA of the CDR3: TGTGCCAGCAGTTACTCTGGGACCCCCCCCGCTGAAGCTTTCTTT. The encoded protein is CASSYSGTPPAEAFF.

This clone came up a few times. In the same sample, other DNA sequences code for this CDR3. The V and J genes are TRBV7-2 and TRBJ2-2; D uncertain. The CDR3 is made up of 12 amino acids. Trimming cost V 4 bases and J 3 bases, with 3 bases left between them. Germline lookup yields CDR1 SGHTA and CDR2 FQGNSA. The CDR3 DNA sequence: TGTGCCAGCAGCTCCTACACCGGGGAGCTGTTTTTT. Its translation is CASSSYTGELFF. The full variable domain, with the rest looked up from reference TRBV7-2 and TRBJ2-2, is GAGVSQSPSNKVTEKGKDVELRCDPISGHTALYWYRQSLGQGLEFLIYFQGNSAPDKSGLPSDRFSAERTGGSVSTLTIQRTQQEDSAVYLCASSSYTGELFFGEGSRLTVL.

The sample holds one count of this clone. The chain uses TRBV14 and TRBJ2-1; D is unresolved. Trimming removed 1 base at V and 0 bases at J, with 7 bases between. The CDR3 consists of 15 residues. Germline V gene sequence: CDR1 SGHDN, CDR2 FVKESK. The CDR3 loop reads CASSQGQSSYNEQFF. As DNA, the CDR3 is TGTGCCAGCAGCCAAGGGCAGTCCTCCTACAATGAGCAGTTCTTC.

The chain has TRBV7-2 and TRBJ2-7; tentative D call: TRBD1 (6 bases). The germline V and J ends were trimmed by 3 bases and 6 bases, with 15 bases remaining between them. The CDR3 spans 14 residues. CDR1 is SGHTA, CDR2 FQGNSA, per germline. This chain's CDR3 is CASSFRDTRGEQYF. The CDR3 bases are TGTGCCAGCAGCTTCCGGGACACTCGGGGCGAGCAGTACTTC.

The CDR3 loop reads CASSFGLAVTYEQYF. Here the CDR3 DNA reads TGTGCCAGCAGCTTCGGACTAGCGGTAACCTACGAGCAGTACTTC. The rearrangement uses TRBV5-6 and TRBJ2-7, with 10 bases aligning to TRBD2. CDR1 is SGHDT, CDR2 YYEEEE, per germline. The CDR3 extends over 15 amino acids. The ends lost 2 bases at V and 2 bases at J; junction bases unmatched: 4. The whole variable domain, filled in from reference TRBV5-6 and TRBJ2-7, reads DAGVTQSPTHLIKTRGQQVTLRCSPKSGHDTVSWYQQALGQGPQFIFQYYEEEERQRGNFPDRFSGHQFPNYSSELNVNALLLGDSALYLCASSFGLAVTYEQYFGPGTRLTVT.

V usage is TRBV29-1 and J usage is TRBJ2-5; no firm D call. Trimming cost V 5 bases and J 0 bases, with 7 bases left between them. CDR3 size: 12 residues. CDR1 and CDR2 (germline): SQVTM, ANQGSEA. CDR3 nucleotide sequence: TGCAGCGTTTCAGTGGACCAAGAGACCCAGTACTTC. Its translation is CSVSVDQETQYF.

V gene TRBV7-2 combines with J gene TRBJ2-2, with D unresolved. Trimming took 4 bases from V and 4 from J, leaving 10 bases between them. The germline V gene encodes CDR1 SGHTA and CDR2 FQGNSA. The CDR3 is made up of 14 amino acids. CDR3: CASSSIAITGELFF. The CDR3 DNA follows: TGTGCCAGCAGCTCGATAGCAATCACCGGGGAGCTGTTTTTT.

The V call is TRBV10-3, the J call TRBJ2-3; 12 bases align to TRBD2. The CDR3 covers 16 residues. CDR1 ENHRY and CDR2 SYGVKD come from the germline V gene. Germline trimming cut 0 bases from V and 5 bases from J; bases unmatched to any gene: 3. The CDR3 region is CAISESTSGSGDTQYF. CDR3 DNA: TGTGCCATCAGTGAGTCGACTAGCGGGAGCGGAGATACGCAGTATTTT.

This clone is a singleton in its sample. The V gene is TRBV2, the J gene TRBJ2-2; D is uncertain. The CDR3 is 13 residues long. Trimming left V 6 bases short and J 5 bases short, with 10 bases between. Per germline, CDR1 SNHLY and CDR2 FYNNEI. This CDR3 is CASRNHLTGELFF. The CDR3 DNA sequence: TGTGCCAGCAGAAATCACCTTACCGGGGAGCTGTTTTTT.

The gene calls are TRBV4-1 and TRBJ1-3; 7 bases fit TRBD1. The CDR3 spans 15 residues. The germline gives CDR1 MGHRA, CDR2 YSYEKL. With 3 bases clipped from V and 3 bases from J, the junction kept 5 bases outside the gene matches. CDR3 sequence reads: CASSHPTGFGNTIYF. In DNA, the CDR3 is TGCGCCAGCAGCCACCCGACAGGGTTTGGAAACACCATATATTTT.

CDR3 protein: CAISESRGQGTQTQYF. CDR3 DNA sequence: TGTGCCATCAGTGAGTCAAGGGGACAGGGAACCCAGACCCAGTACTTC. The V and J genes are TRBV10-3 and TRBJ2-5, with 9 nucleotides matching TRBD1. CDR3 length equals 16 residues. Losses at the gene ends were 0 bases for V and 6 bases for J; bases not matched to a gene: 8. The V gene's germline CDR1 is ENHRY and CDR2 SYGVKD.

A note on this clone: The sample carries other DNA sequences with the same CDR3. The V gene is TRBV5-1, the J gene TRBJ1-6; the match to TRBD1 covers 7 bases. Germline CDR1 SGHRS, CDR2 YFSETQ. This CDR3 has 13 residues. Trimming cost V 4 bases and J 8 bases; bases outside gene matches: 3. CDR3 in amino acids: CASSRDRDSPLHF. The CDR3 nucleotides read TGCGCCAGCAGCCGGGACAGAGATTCACCCCTCCACTTT.

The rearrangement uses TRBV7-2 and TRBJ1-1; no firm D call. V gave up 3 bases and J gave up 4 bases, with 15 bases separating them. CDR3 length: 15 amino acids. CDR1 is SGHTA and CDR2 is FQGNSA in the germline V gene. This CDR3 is CASSLSRNLGTEAFF. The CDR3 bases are TGTGCCAGCAGCTTGTCGCGCAATTTGGGCACTGAAGCTTTCTTT.

CDR3 residues: CASSLAPHTEKLFF. CDR3 in DNA: TGTGCCAGCAGCCTGGCCCCTCACACTGAAAAACTGTTTTTT. The chain links TRBV7-2 to TRBJ1-4; D call uncertain. The ends were cut back, 5 bases at V and 7 bases at J, with 14 bases in the middle. The CDR3 covers 14 residues. The germline gives CDR1 SGHTA, CDR2 FQGNSA.

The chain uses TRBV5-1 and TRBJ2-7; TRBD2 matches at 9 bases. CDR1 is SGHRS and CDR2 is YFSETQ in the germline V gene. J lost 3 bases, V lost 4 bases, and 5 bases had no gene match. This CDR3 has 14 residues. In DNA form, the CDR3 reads TGCGCCAGCAGCGGGGGACTAGCTGGCTACGAGCAGTACTTC. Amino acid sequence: CASSGGLAGYEQYF.

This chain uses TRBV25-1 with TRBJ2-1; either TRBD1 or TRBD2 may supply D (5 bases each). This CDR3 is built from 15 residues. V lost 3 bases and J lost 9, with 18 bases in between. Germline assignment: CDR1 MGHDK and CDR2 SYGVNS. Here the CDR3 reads CASSDLRQTTVEQFF. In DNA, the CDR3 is TGTGCCAGCAGTGACCTAAGACAGACTACAGTTGAGCAGTTCTTC.